Described below is a single TCR beta chain sequence and its context. Its matching antigen is unknown. This sample is part of a study of vaccination and CD4 T cells after COVID-19. Treatment here: approximately 9-day PBMC culture with coronavirus spike peptide pools or control peptides (ViraFEST assay). The V end lost 2 bases, the J end lost 7 bases, and 12 bases lay between the germline ends. The CDR3 runs 14 residues. CDR1 is ENHRY and CDR2 is SYGVKD in the germline V gene. Scientists ran DNA taken from cultured CD4+ T cells through the Oncomine TCR Beta short-read assay for sequencing. MiXCR was run by TCRdb on the PCR reads, yielding one entry per CDR3 protein. The data show roughly 14,000 distinct CDR3 sequences, around 56% seen once.

This TCR came from a human donor who had recovered from COVID-19. The sequenced sample was CD4+ T cells from blood, cultured in vitro. V gene TRBV10-3 combines with J gene TRBJ2-1, with D maybe TRBD2 (6 bases). In DNA, the CDR3 is TGTGCCATCAGTGAGAGCGGGCCGGGAAATGAGCAGTTCTTC. It is translated as CAISESGPGNEQFF.